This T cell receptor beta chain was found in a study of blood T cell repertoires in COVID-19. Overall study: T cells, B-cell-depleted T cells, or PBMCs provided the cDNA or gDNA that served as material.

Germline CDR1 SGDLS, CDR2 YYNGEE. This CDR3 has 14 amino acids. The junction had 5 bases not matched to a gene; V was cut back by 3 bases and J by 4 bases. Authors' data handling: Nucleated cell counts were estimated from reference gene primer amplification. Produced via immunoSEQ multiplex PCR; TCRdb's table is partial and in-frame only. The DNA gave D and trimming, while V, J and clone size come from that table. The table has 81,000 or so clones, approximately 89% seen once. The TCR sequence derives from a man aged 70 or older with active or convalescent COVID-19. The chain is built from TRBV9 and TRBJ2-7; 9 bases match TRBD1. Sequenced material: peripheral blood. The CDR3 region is CASSAGDREYEQYF. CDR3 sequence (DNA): TGTGCCAGCAGCGCCGGGGACAGGGAGTACGAGCAGTACTTC.